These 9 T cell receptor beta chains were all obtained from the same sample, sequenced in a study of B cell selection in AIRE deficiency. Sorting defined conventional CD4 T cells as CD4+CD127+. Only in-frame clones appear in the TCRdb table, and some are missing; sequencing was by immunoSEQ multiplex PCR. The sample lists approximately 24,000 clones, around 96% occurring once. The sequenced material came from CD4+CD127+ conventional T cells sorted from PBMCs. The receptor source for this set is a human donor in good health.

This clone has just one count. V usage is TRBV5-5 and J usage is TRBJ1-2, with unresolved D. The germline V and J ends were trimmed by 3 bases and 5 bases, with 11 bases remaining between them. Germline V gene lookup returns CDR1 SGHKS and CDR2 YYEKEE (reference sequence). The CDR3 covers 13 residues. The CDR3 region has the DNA TGTGCCAGCAGCTCCGCCGCGGGGTATGGCTACACCTTC. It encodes CASSSAAGYGYTF.

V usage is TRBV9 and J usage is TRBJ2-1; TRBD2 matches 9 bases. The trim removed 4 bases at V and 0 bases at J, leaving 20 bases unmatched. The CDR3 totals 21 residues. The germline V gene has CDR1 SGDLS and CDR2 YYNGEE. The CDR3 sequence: CASSPRGGVAGAVSSYNEQFF. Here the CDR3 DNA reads TGTGCCAGCAGCCCACGTGGTGGGGTAGCGGGGGCCGTAAGCTCCTACAATGAGCAGTTCTTC.

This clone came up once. The CDR3 DNA sequence: TGTGCCAGCAGAGACAGGGATAATTCACCCCTCCACTTT. It yields the protein CASRDRDNSPLHF. The chain joins TRBV6-6 to TRBJ1-6, with 7 bases lining up with TRBD1. This CDR3 has 13 residues. V gave up 6 bases and J gave up 5 bases; unmatched junction bases: 1. CDR1 and CDR2 (germline): MNHNY, SVGAGI (reference sequence).

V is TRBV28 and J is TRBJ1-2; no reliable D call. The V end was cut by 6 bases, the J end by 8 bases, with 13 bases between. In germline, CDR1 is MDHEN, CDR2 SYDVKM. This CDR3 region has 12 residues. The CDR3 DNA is TGTGCCAGCAGCCGGATTAGGGTAGGCTACACCTTC. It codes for CASSRIRVGYTF.

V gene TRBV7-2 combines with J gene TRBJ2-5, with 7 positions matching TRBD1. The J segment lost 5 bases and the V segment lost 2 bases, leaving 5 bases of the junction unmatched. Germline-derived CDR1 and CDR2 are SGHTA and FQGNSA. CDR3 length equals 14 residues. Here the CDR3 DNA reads TGTGCCAGCAGCTTAAAGGACAGGACGGAGACCCAGTACTTC. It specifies CASSLKDRTETQYF.

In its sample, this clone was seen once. In DNA, the CDR3 is TGTGCCAGCAGCGTCGCGGGGGATCGCGAGCAGTACTTC. Translation gives CASSVAGDREQYF. The chain combines TRBV9 with TRBJ2-7; 7 bases are a match to TRBD2. V dropped 2 bases and J dropped 6; count of bases not matched to a gene: 5. The CDR3 has 13 amino acids. The germline CDR1 and CDR2 sequences are SGDLS and YYNGEE.

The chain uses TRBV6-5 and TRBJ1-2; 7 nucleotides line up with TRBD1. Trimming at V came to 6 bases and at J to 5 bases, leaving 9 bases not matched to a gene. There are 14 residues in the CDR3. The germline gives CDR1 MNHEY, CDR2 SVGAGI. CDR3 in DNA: TGTGCCAGCAGCCCGGGAGGGGGCAAATATGGCTACACCTTC. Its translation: CASSPGGGKYGYTF.

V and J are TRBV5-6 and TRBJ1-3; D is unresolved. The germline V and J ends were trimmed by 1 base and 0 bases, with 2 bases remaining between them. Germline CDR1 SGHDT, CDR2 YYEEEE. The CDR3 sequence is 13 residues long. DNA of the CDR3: TGTGCCAGCAGCTTGACCTCTGGAAACACCATATATTTT. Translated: CASSLTSGNTIYF.

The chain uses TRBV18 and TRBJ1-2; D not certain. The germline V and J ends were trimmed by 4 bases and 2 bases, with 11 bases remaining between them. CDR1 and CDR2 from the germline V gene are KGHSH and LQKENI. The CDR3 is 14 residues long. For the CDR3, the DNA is TGTGCCAGCTCACAAGCGACTGTCAACTATGGCTACACCTTC. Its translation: CASSQATVNYGYTF.